This is a list of T cell receptor beta chains from one sample in a study. From the RT-PCR reads, TCRdb called clonotypes with MiXCR, one entry per CDR3 protein. The sample carries about 700,000 distinct CDR3 sequences, 14% recorded once. The sequenced material came from memory CD4+ T cells from blood. Source of these receptors: a female donor in good health, serving as a healthy control. The CDR3 runs from the conserved cysteine through the conserved F or W. The D gene is left open where the match is weak. Size values are once, few and many counts, or a class for expanded clones, and some rows have none.

clone_size: many
d_call: TRBD2
j_call: TRBJ2-3
v_call: TRBV5-1
cdr3_aa: CASSSRMIAGVPDTQYF
cdr3_nt: TGCGCCAGCAGCTCCAGGATGATAGCGGGAGTCCCAGATACGCAGTATTTT

clone_size: many
d_call: TRBD1
j_call: TRBJ2-5
v_call: TRBV15
cdr3_aa: CATSRSRQGVEETQYF
cdr3_nt: TGTGCCACCAGCAGATCGCGACAGGGGGTAGAGGAGACCCAGTACTTC

clone_size: few
d_call: -
j_call: TRBJ2-5
v_call: TRBV19
cdr3_aa: CASSHQDTETQYF
cdr3_nt: TGTGCCAGTAGTCATCAAGACACAGAGACCCAGTACTTC

clone_size: many
d_call: -
j_call: TRBJ1-1
v_call: TRBV10-3
cdr3_aa: CAISGTTANTEAFF
cdr3_nt: TGTGCCATCAGTGGAACGACAGCGAACACTGAAGCTTTCTTT

clone_size: many
d_call: -
j_call: TRBJ2-2
v_call: TRBV5-1
cdr3_aa: CASSPGGALTGELFF
cdr3_nt: TGCGCCAGCAGCCCGGGTGGCGCCCTTACCGGGGAGCTGTTTTTT

clone_size: -
d_call: TRBD1
j_call: TRBJ2-4
v_call: TRBV27
cdr3_aa: CASSRSGQGRQDIQYF
cdr3_nt: TGTGCCAGCAGCCGCTCTGGACAGGGTCGACAGGACATTCAGTACTTC

clone_size: few
d_call: -
j_call: TRBJ1-1
v_call: TRBV6-5
cdr3_aa: CASRTGMGSTEAFF
cdr3_nt: TGTGCCAGCAGAACAGGGATGGGGAGCACTGAAGCTTTCTTT

clone_size: many
d_call: TRBD1
j_call: TRBJ2-4
v_call: TRBV6-2/TRBV6-3
cdr3_aa: CASRRQGGNIQYF
cdr3_nt: TGTGCCAGCAGGCGACAGGGCGGGAACATTCAGTACTTC

clone_size: -
d_call: -
j_call: TRBJ1-2
v_call: TRBV12-3/TRBV12-4
cdr3_aa: CASSLERQRNYGYTF
cdr3_nt: TGTGCCAGCAGTTTGGAGAGACAGCGTAACTATGGCTACACCTTC

clone_size: -
d_call: -
j_call: TRBJ1-2
v_call: TRBV4-2
cdr3_aa: CASSRGAEDVNYGYTF
cdr3_nt: TGTGCCAGCAGCCGAGGGGCCGAGGACGTAAACTATGGCTACACCTTC

clone_size: -
d_call: -
j_call: TRBJ2-7
v_call: TRBV5-1
cdr3_aa: CASSLGIGSYEQYF
cdr3_nt: TGCGCCAGCAGCTTAGGAATCGGGAGCTACGAGCAGTACTTC

clone_size: -
d_call: TRBD1
j_call: TRBJ2-7
v_call: TRBV7-2
cdr3_aa: CASSSNLPGQGQFYEQYF
cdr3_nt: TGTGCCAGCAGCTCAAACTTACCGGGACAGGGCCAATTCTACGAGCAGTACTTC

clone_size: -
d_call: -
j_call: TRBJ1-1
v_call: TRBV4-2
cdr3_aa: CASTGGWGRTEAFF
cdr3_nt: TGTGCCAGCACTGGTGGCTGGGGCAGGACTGAAGCTTTCTTT

clone_size: few
d_call: -
j_call: TRBJ2-7
v_call: TRBV30
cdr3_aa: CAWSARVRGEQYF
cdr3_nt: TGTGCCTGGAGTGCCAGGGTTCGGGGTGAGCAGTACTTC

clone_size: -
d_call: -
j_call: TRBJ1-3
v_call: TRBV6-5
cdr3_aa: CASSYSMRASGNTIYF
cdr3_nt: TGTGCCAGCAGTTACTCGATGCGGGCCTCTGGAAACACCATATATTTT

clone_size: few
d_call: TRBD1
j_call: TRBJ2-3
v_call: TRBV6-6
cdr3_aa: CASSFDRVDTQYF
cdr3_nt: TGTGCCAGCAGTTTCGACAGGGTTGATACGCAGTATTTT

clone_size: -
d_call: TRBD2
j_call: TRBJ2-1
v_call: TRBV5-1
cdr3_aa: CASSLEGGSSYHEQFF
cdr3_nt: TGCGCCAGCAGCTTGGAGGGCGGGAGCTCCTACCATGAGCAGTTCTTC

clone_size: many
d_call: -
j_call: TRBJ1-4
v_call: TRBV4-3
cdr3_aa: CASSQDFQGSRKLFF
cdr3_nt: TGCGCCAGCAGCCAAGATTTTCAGGGTTCGAGAAAACTGTTTTTT

clone_size: few
d_call: TRBD1
j_call: TRBJ1-1
v_call: TRBV30
cdr3_aa: CAWEGAGTAEAFF
cdr3_nt: TGTGCCTGGGAGGGGGCCGGGACGGCTGAAGCTTTCTTT

clone_size: -
d_call: -
j_call: TRBJ1-5
v_call: TRBV5-1
cdr3_aa: CASSQHSNQPQHF
cdr3_nt: TGCGCCAGCAGCCAGCATAGCAATCAGCCCCAGCATTTT

clone_size: -
d_call: -
j_call: TRBJ2-4
v_call: TRBV11-3
cdr3_aa: CASSLIPGDRRVAKNIQYF
cdr3_nt: TGTGCCAGCAGTCTAATACCAGGGGACCGGAGGGTAGCCAAAAACATTCAGTACTTC

clone_size: -
d_call: -
j_call: TRBJ1-5
v_call: TRBV12-3/TRBV12-4
cdr3_aa: CASRARALNQPQHF
cdr3_nt: TGTGCCAGCAGAGCCCGGGCCCTTAATCAGCCCCAGCATTTT

clone_size: -
d_call: -
j_call: TRBJ1-5
v_call: TRBV19
cdr3_aa: CASSDWSSNQPQHF
cdr3_nt: TGTGCCAGTAGCGATTGGAGTAGCAATCAGCCCCAGCATTTT

clone_size: -
d_call: TRBD2
j_call: TRBJ2-1
v_call: TRBV7-2
cdr3_aa: CASSMRGGGSSNEQFF
cdr3_nt: TGTGCCAGCAGCATGCGGGGGGGCGGATCTTCAAATGAGCAGTTCTTC

clone_size: few
d_call: -
j_call: TRBJ2-3
v_call: TRBV18
cdr3_aa: CASSPPNRDTQYF
cdr3_nt: TGTGCCAGCTCACCACCCAATAGAGATACGCAGTATTTT

clone_size: few
d_call: -
j_call: TRBJ2-3
v_call: TRBV5-1
cdr3_aa: CASTTGLASTDTQYF
cdr3_nt: TGCGCCAGCACTACGGGACTGGCTAGCACAGATACGCAGTATTTT

clone_size: many
d_call: TRBD1
j_call: TRBJ1-2
v_call: TRBV4-3
cdr3_aa: CASSQTTPGQGLYGYTF
cdr3_nt: TGCGCCAGCAGCCAAACCACTCCGGGACAGGGCCTCTATGGCTACACCTTC

clone_size: few
d_call: TRBD1
j_call: TRBJ2-3
v_call: TRBV9
cdr3_aa: CASSVSGGTSTDTQYF
cdr3_nt: TGTGCCAGCAGCGTTTCAGGGGGCACTAGCACAGATACGCAGTATTTT

clone_size: -
d_call: -
j_call: TRBJ1-4
v_call: TRBV20-1
cdr3_aa: CSGRSSEKLFF
cdr3_nt: TGCAGTGGCAGATCAAGTGAAAAACTGTTTTTT

clone_size: few
d_call: TRBD1
j_call: TRBJ1-5
v_call: TRBV7-2
cdr3_aa: CASSLRTGDQPQHF
cdr3_nt: TGTGCCAGCAGCTTACGGACAGGGGATCAGCCCCAGCATTTT

clone_size: few
d_call: -
j_call: TRBJ2-5
v_call: TRBV20-1
cdr3_aa: CSARFWGQRQRETQYF
cdr3_nt: TGCAGTGCTAGGTTCTGGGGCCAGCGCCAAAGGGAGACCCAGTACTTC

clone_size: few
d_call: -
j_call: TRBJ2-5
v_call: TRBV6-2/TRBV6-3
cdr3_aa: CASSYVEETQYF
cdr3_nt: TGTGCCAGCAGTTATGTGGAAGAGACCCAGTACTTC

clone_size: -
d_call: -
j_call: TRBJ2-7
v_call: TRBV27
cdr3_aa: CASKLLSGAGYEQYF
cdr3_nt: TGTGCCAGCAAATTGCTGTCGGGGGCAGGCTACGAGCAGTACTTC

clone_size: many
d_call: -
j_call: TRBJ2-1
v_call: TRBV20-1
cdr3_aa: CSARDSQGLTYNEQFF
cdr3_nt: TGCAGTGCTAGAGATTCGCAGGGGCTAACCTACAATGAGCAGTTCTTC

clone_size: many
d_call: -
j_call: TRBJ2-3
v_call: TRBV20-1
cdr3_aa: CSATLTGATSTDTQYF
cdr3_nt: TGCAGTGCAACCCTGACAGGAGCAACTAGCACAGATACGCAGTATTTT

clone_size: few
d_call: TRBD2
j_call: TRBJ2-7
v_call: TRBV9
cdr3_aa: CASSVGLAGPYEQYF
cdr3_nt: TGTGCCAGCAGCGTAGGACTAGCGGGGCCCTACGAGCAGTACTTC

clone_size: -
d_call: -
j_call: TRBJ2-1
v_call: TRBV7-6
cdr3_aa: CASSLLTGVLAYNEQFF
cdr3_nt: TGTGCCAGCAGCTTACTAACCGGGGTACTAGCATACAATGAGCAGTTCTTC

clone_size: -
d_call: TRBD1
j_call: TRBJ1-4
v_call: TRBV24-1
cdr3_aa: CATSDQKTSGQSNEKLFF
cdr3_nt: TGTGCCACCAGTGATCAAAAAACATCGGGACAGTCTAATGAAAAACTGTTTTTT